This T cell receptor (beta chain) appears in the sequencing data of a study of regulatory T cells in long-lasting Graves disease. General study results and limits: Clonotypes that were public and shared totalled about 2,500 in persistent patients versus 750 to 1,000 in new patients. Persistent disease showed a preference for TRBV28, TRBJ1-2 and TRBJ2-5.

Of note for this clonotype: Its cognate antigen is unknown.

Trimming removed 6 bases at V and 8 bases at J, with 11 bases between. Germline CDR1 and CDR2: DFQATT and SNEGSKA (reference sequence). The CDR3 extends over 11 amino acids. The time point: persistent/refractory GD, antithyroid drugs over 5 years with positive TRAb. RNA extracted from PBMCs served as the sequencing template. Arm-PCR of CDR3 regions with iRepertoire HTBI primers generated TCR beta libraries. TCRdb analysed the multiplex PCR reads with MiXCR anew, one entry per CDR3 protein. In the table there are about 660,000 distinct CDR3 sequences, about 32% of which are singletons. This chain links TRBV20-1 with TRBJ2-1; D gene uncertain. This sample comprised peripheral blood mononuclear cells (PBMCs), obtained when the disease was refractory, from a patient treated with antithyroid drugs. The source is a female donor with Graves disease. The CDR3 sequence is CSANIVHEQFF. Here the CDR3 DNA reads TGCAGTGCGAACATAGTACATGAGCAGTTCTTC.